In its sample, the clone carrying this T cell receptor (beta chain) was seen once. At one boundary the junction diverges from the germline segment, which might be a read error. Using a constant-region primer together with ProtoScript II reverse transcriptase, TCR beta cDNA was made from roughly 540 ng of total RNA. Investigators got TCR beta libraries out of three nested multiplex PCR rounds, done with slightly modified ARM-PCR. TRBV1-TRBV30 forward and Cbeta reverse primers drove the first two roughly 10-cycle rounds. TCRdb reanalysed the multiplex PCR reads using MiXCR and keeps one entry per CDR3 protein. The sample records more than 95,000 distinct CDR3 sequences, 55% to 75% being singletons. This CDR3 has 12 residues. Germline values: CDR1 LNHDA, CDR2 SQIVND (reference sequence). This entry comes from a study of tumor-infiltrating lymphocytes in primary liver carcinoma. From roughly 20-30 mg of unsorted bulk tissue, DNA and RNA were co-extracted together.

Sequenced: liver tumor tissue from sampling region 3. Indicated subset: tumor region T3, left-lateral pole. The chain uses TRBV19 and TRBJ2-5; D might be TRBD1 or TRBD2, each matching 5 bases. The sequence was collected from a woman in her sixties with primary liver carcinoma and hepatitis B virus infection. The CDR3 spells CASSNGVGTQCF. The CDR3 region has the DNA TGTGCCAGTAGTAACGGCGTAGGGACCCAGTGCTTC.